These T cell receptor beta chains were read from a single sample in a study of blood T cell repertoires in COVID-19. Clones were read by immunoSEQ multiplex PCR, and TCRdb kept only the in-frame ones, dropping some. The top ten clones hold under 5% of a sample with roughly 380,000 clones, about 92% of them seen once. The sample comprised peripheral blood. All receptors derive from a woman aged 55-70 years with COVID-19, enrolled during active disease. Both conserved end residues are part of each CDR3. D genes are given only for firm matches. Rows may omit the clone size; those that give it use once, few, many or a size class.

>TRBJ1-2|-|TRBV4-1|TRBD1
TGCGCCAGCAGCCCGATTGACAGGGCTTGGGGCTACACCTTC
CASSPIDRAWGYTF
>TRBJ1-2|-|TRBV3-1/TRBV3-2|-
TGTGCCAGCAGCCACTCCAGCTATGGCTACACCTTC
CASSHSSYGYTF
>TRBJ2-7|-|TRBV5-1|TRBD2
TGCGCCAGCAGAGATGGCGGGGGTGGCTACGAGCAGTACTTC
CASRDGGGGYEQYF
>TRBJ1-2|-|TRBV6-6|TRBD1
TGTGCCAGCAGTTCCCTAACAGGGGACTATGGCTACACCTTC
CASSSLTGDYGYTF
>TRBJ2-1|-|TRBV7-8|TRBD2
TGTGCCAGCAGCTTGCTTAGCGGGGGGGCCCGCAATGAGCAGTTCTTC
CASSLLSGGARNEQFF
>TRBJ2-7|-|TRBV5-1|TRBD1
TGCGCCAGCAGCTCGGGGACAGGGGGCTACGAGCAGTACTTC
CASSSGTGGYEQYF
>TRBJ2-1|few|TRBV7-9|-
TGTGCCAGCAGCCGCACAGGGAAGGATGAGCAGTTCTTC
CASSRTGKDEQFF
>TRBJ1-2|-|TRBV28|-
TGTGCCAGCAGTTTACTAGTAGGGGCCTATGGCTACACCTTC
CASSLLVGAYGYTF
>TRBJ1-2|-|TRBV5-1|TRBD1
TGCGCCAGCAGCCCGACAGGGGAAGGGGGCTACACCTTC
CASSPTGEGGYTF
>TRBJ2-4|-|TRBV4-2|TRBD2
TGTGCCAGCAGCCCCCCCCCGGGACTAGCGGGGGGGGCGGCCAAAAACATTCAGTACTTC
CASSPPPGLAGGAAKNIQYF
>TRBJ1-1|once|TRBV18|-
TGTGCCAGCTCACCAAAGGGAGGGACCACTGAAGCTTTCTTT
CASSPKGGTTEAFF
>TRBJ1-5|-|TRBV2|-
TGTGCCAGCGGCGACAGCAATAGCAATCAGCCCCAGCATTTT
CASGDSNSNQPQHF
>TRBJ1-5|-|TRBV5-1|TRBD1
TGCGCCAGCAGCCTTGGCCCAGGGGGCCCCAATCAGCCCCAGCATTTT
CASSLGPGGPNQPQHF
>TRBJ1-2|-|TRBV2|-
TGTGCCAGCAGTGGAAGTAGGCTCCCAGGGGGCTACACCTTC
CASSGSRLPGGYTF
>TRBJ2-2|-|TRBV27|-
TGTGCCAGCAGTCCGCACAGGAACACCGGGGAGCTGTTTTTT
CASSPHRNTGELFF
>TRBJ2-7|-|TRBV19|-
TGTGCCAGTAGTATAGATGGGGCGGCTCACTACGAGCAGTACTTC
CASSIDGAAHYEQYF
>TRBJ1-1|-|TRBV24-1|TRBD1
TGTGCCACCAGTCCATCTACAGGGGGAACTGAAGCTTTCTTT
CATSPSTGGTEAFF
>TRBJ1-2|-|TRBV4-1|-
TGCGCCAGCAGCCAAGATGGGGGGATAGGGGGCTACACCTTC
CASSQDGGIGGYTF
>TRBJ2-7|-|TRBV5-4|-
TGTGCCAGCAGCTTGGATACCTACGAGCAGTACTTC
CASSLDTYEQYF
>TRBJ2-3|-|TRBV29-1|-
TGCAGCGTTGAGGGGGGACCGAATGATACGCAGTATTTT
CSVEGGPNDTQYF
>TRBJ1-2|once|TRBV19|-
TGTGCCAGTAGTCCAGGAGGGGATTTAGGAGGCTACACCTTC
CASSPGGDLGGYTF
>TRBJ2-7|-|TRBV4-2|-
TGTGCCACCCGCGGGGGCGACGAGCAGTACTTC
CATRGGDEQYF
>TRBJ2-2|-|TRBV7-2|TRBD2
TGTGCCAGCAGCTTAGTTTACGGGGGGAGCGGGGAGCTGTTTTTT
CASSLVYGGSGELFF
>TRBJ1-2|-|TRBV6-5|TRBD1
TGTGCCAGCAGTTACTCAGACAGGGCCTATGGCTACACCTTC
CASSYSDRAYGYTF
>TRBJ1-1|-|TRBV5-1|-
TGCGCCAGCAGCTTCGCGGGCAACGCTGAAGCTTTCTTT
CASSFAGNAEAFF
>TRBJ1-2|-|TRBV6-5|TRBD1
TGTGCCAGCGTATCCCGGGACAGCGGAACGTATGGCTACACCTTC
CASVSRDSGTYGYTF
>TRBJ2-3|-|TRBV5-1|TRBD2
TGCGCCAGCAGCTTTGGGACTAGCGGCTCCACAGATACGCAGTATTTT
CASSFGTSGSTDTQYF
>TRBJ1-3|-|TRBV19|-
TGTGCCAGTAAAGGGACATCCCCTGGAAACACCATATATTTT
CASKGTSPGNTIYF
>TRBJ1-2|-|TRBV27|-
TGTGCCAGCAGTTTCGTACGGGGAGGCTATGGCTACACCTTC
CASSFVRGGYGYTF
>TRBJ2-7|-|TRBV6-5|-
TGTGCCAGCAGTTACGGGCCAGGATCCTACGAGCAGTACTTC
CASSYGPGSYEQYF
>TRBJ1-3|-|TRBV6-5|-
TGTGCCAGCAGATTTCTGGACAGCCGAAACACCATATATTTT
CASRFLDSRNTIYF